Listed here are 31 T cell receptor beta chains from one sample, sequenced in a study of early T cells in non-severe SARS-CoV-2 infection. TCRdb fed the 5' RACE reads into MiXCR, producing one record per CDR3 protein. Of around 68,000 distinct CDR3 sequences in the sample, 5% to 6.5% are singletons; the top ten hold around 3.4%. Sample: whole blood, taken at baseline. The source is an adult who was a healthcare worker with PCR-confirmed SARS-CoV-2 infection or an uninfected control (not recorded which).

This chain connects TRBV29-1 to TRBJ2-5; perhaps TRBD2 as D (5 bases). Germline V gives CDR1 SQVTM, CDR2 ANQGSEA. The CDR3 spans 13 residues. Trimming shortened V by 8 bases and J by 5 bases, and 18 bases separated the two germline ends. The CDR3 DNA sequence: TGCAGCTTGGACCTTGGACTGGGGGAGACCCAGTACTTC. It encodes CSLDLGLGETQYF. Combining the CDR3 with reference TRBV29-1 and TRBJ2-5 gives the whole variable domain SAVISQKPSRDICQRGTSLTIQCQVDSQVTMMFWYRQQPGQSLTLIATANQGSEATYESGFVIDKFPISRPNLTFSTLTVSNMSPEDSSIYLCSLDLGLGETQYFGPGTRLLVL.

This clonotype came up many times. The chain employs TRBV30 and TRBJ2-7, with 9 bases fitting TRBD2. The germline gives CDR1 GTSNPN, CDR2 SVGIG (reference sequence). The length of the CDR3 is 13 residues. Losses at the gene ends were 4 bases for V and 5 bases for J; bases not matched to a gene: 6. This CDR3 reads CAWNRGGGHEQYF. For the CDR3, the DNA is TGTGCCTGGAACCGCGGGGGGGGCCACGAGCAGTACTTC.

This clonotype showed up many times. The chain joins TRBV12-3 or TRBV12-4 to TRBJ1-4; tentative D call: TRBD1 (5 bases). The ends were cut back, 7 bases at V and 0 bases at J, with 12 bases in the middle. The CDR3 has 15 amino acids. This CDR3 reads CASTRQTATNEKLFF. The DNA for the CDR3 is TGTGCCAGCACCCGACAGACAGCAACTAATGAAAAACTGTTTTTT.

At least ten counts were recorded for this clonotype. The chain links TRBV28 to TRBJ2-1, with 8 bases matching TRBD2. The V gene end was trimmed by 7 bases and the J gene end by 6 bases; junction bases not matched to a gene: 11. Germline CDR1 reads MDHEN; CDR2 reads SYDVKM. The CDR3 runs to 15 residues. The CDR3 DNA sequence: TGTGCCAGCATTAAAGCGGGAGCGTTCCTCAATGAGCAGTTCTTC. It yields the protein CASIKAGAFLNEQFF.

In this sample, this clonotype turned up a few times. The genes are TRBV20-1 and TRBJ1-1; weak D call: TRBD1 (5 bases). Trimming left V 3 bases short and J 8 bases short, with 13 bases between. This CDR3 is built from 12 residues. In germline, CDR1 is DFQATT, CDR2 SNEGSKA (reference sequence). The CDR3 DNA follows: TGCAGTGCTAGTCCTGACAGCAAGGAAGCTTTCTTT. Its protein product is CSASPDSKEAFF.

This clonotype was recorded many times. CDR3 sequence: CASSTIAVTVAEAFF. The DNA for the CDR3 is TGTGCCAGCAGCACTATTGCAGTGACTGTTGCTGAAGCTTTCTTT. The rearrangement uses TRBV5-4 and TRBJ1-1; D ambiguous. The V gene's germline CDR1 is SGHNT and CDR2 YYREEE (reference sequence). The CDR3 loop spans 15 amino acids. Trimming stripped 4 bases from V and 6 bases from J, with 19 bases between.

The rearrangement uses TRBV29-1 and TRBJ1-1; maybe TRBD1 (5 bases). In germline, CDR1 is SQVTM, CDR2 ANQGSEA. The V gene lost 2 bases and the J gene lost 6 bases, with 16 bases spanning the gap. The CDR3 extends over 14 amino acids. CDR3: CSVELRVGEAEAFF. The CDR3 DNA sequence: TGCAGCGTTGAACTCCGGGTGGGGGAGGCTGAAGCTTTCTTT. Looking up the rest from reference TRBV29-1 and TRBJ1-1 gives the full variable domain: SAVISQKPSRDICQRGTSLTIQCQVDSQVTMMFWYRQQPGQSLTLIATANQGSEATYESGFVIDKFPISRPNLTFSTLTVSNMSPEDSSIYLCSVELRVGEAEAFFGQGTRLTVV.

The chain employs TRBV28 and TRBJ1-2, with D tentatively TRBD1 (5 bases). Trimming shortened V by 1 base and J by 1 base, and 7 bases separated the two germline ends. Germline V lookup: CDR1 MDHEN, CDR2 SYDVKM. CDR3 length equals 14 residues. The chain's CDR3 is CASSLSDINYGYTF. The CDR3 DNA reads as TGTGCCAGCAGTTTATCGGACATTAACTATGGCTACACCTTC.

The chain uses TRBV4-1 and TRBJ2-7, with no clear D. The CDR3 length is 18 residues. The germline V gene encodes CDR1 MGHRA and CDR2 YSYEKL. Trimming removed 0 bases from V and 0 bases from J, with 18 bases in between. The CDR3 bases are TGCGCCAGCAGCCAAGATCTGGGCAGCACAAGATTCTCCTACGAGCAGTACTTC. Residues: CASSQDLGSTRFSYEQYF.

This clonotype was detected ten times or more. The chain recombines TRBV4-3 with TRBJ2-6; D is uncertain. V lost 0 bases, J lost 0 bases, and 6 bases lay in between. Germline V gene sequence: CDR1 LGHNA, CDR2 YSLEER. CDR3 length: 16 residues. CDR3 in amino acids: CASSQEGSSGANVLTF. CDR3 sequence (DNA): TGCGCCAGCAGCCAAGAGGGCAGCTCTGGGGCCAACGTCCTGACTTTC.

This clonotype appeared many times. The rearrangement joins TRBV6-5 to TRBJ2-2; 12 nucleotides line up with TRBD2. This CDR3 comprises 16 residues. CDR1 and CDR2 (germline): MNHEY, SVGAGI. With V trimmed by 2 bases and J by 5 bases, 3 bases remained unmatched. The CDR3 loop reads CASSYHGLAGTGELFF. The CDR3 DNA reads TGTGCCAGCAGTTACCACGGACTAGCGGGAACCGGGGAGCTGTTTTTT.

This clonotype has just a few counts. The chain recombines TRBV11-2 with TRBJ1-6; 10 positions match TRBD1. This CDR3 comprises 15 residues. From germline, CDR1 is SGHAT and CDR2 FQNNGV. After removal of 4 bases from V and 11 bases from J, the junction contained 8 bases not matched to a gene. In nucleotides, the CDR3 is TGTGCCAGCAGCTCCGGGACAGGGGCTGGAACACCCCTCCACTTT. It translates to CASSSGTGAGTPLHF.

As DNA, the CDR3 is TGTGCCAGCATCGGATCTACCGATGAGCAGTTCTTC. This codes for CASIGSTDEQFF. This sequence joins TRBV28 and TRBJ2-1; D unclear. With 7 bases removed from V and 8 bases from J, the gap between germline ends came to 12 bases. CDR3 length: 12 amino acids. Germline CDR1 reads MDHEN; CDR2 reads SYDVKM.

In its sample, this clonotype was seen many times. This chain connects TRBV29-1 to TRBJ1-2; no firm D call. V lost 3 bases, J lost 7 bases, and 0 bases lay in between. The CDR3 totals 8 residues. In germline, CDR1 is SQVTM, CDR2 ANQGSEA. DNA for the CDR3: TGCAGCGTTGATGGCTACACCTTC. Encoded protein: CSVDGYTF.

This clonotype was recorded many times. The chain is built from TRBV15 and TRBJ1-5, with a possible D match to TRBD1 (5 bases). Germline V gene lookup returns CDR1 LNHNV and CDR2 YYDKDF (reference sequence). The CDR3 is made up of 17 amino acids. Trimming took off 0 bases at V and 4 bases at J, with 16 bases between the two ends. The CDR3 loop is CATSRDLGGAWNQPQHF. CDR3 in DNA: TGTGCCACCAGCAGAGATCTAGGAGGGGCCTGGAATCAGCCCCAGCATTTT.

This clonotype has at least ten counts. This chain joins TRBV13 and TRBJ1-1, with a tentative D call TRBD1 (6 bases). The CDR3 extends over 15 amino acids. V was trimmed by 3 bases and J by 5 bases, leaving 16 bases between them. The germline CDR1 and CDR2 sequences are PRHDT and FYEKMQ (reference sequence). In DNA, the CDR3 is TGTGCCAGCAGCTTTCTCGGACGGAGGGGGACTGAAGCTTTCTTT. It encodes CASSFLGRRGTEAFF.

By its share, this clonotype is medium-sized. The CDR3 spells CAIRQGPSTDTQYF. CDR3 bases: TGTGCCATACGACAGGGGCCCAGCACAGATACGCAGTATTTT. The V and J genes are TRBV10-3 and TRBJ2-3; 8 bases are a match to TRBD1. Trimming at V came to 9 bases and at J to 0 bases, leaving 5 bases not matched to a gene. Germline loops: CDR1 ENHRY, CDR2 SYGVKD. The CDR3 runs 14 residues.

This clonotype was detected many times. The chain links TRBV4-2 to TRBJ2-3, with 13 bases lining up with TRBD2. The V gene's germline CDR1 is LGHNA and CDR2 YNFKEQ. J was trimmed by 5 bases and V by 1 base; bases with no gene match: 6. This CDR3 is 17 amino acids long. The CDR3 sequence: CASSQGGGLAGRDTQYF. CDR3 nucleotide sequence: TGTGCCAGCAGCCAAGGGGGGGGACTAGCGGGACGAGATACGCAGTATTTT.

Ten or more counts support this clonotype. V and J are TRBV5-1 and TRBJ1-1; D ambiguous. The germline V gene has CDR1 SGHRS and CDR2 YFSETQ. The CDR3 sequence is 14 residues long. With 2 bases removed from V and 4 bases from J, the gap between germline ends came to 12 bases. CDR3 region: CASSLGQEGTEAFF. For the CDR3, the DNA is TGCGCCAGCAGCTTAGGTCAGGAGGGCACTGAAGCTTTCTTT.

This clonotype was seen at least ten times. The chain recombines TRBV4-3 with TRBJ2-3, with TRBD2 identical over 7 bases. After removal of 1 base from V and 1 base from J, the junction contained 5 bases not matched to a gene. The CDR3 totals 16 residues. Germline assignment: CDR1 LGHNA and CDR2 YSLEER. CDR3 in DNA: TGCGCCAGCAGCCAAGGCGGGAGTAGGGGCACAGATACGCAGTATTTT. Residues: CASSQGGSRGTDTQYF.

This clonotype was observed many times. The chain employs TRBV5-1 and TRBJ1-3, with a possible D match to TRBD1 (5 bases). This CDR3 has 17 residues. V was trimmed by 4 bases and J by 0 bases, leaving 17 bases between them. In germline, CDR1 is SGHRS, CDR2 YFSETQ. CDR3 protein: CASSRDGPSLSGNTIYF. The CDR3 DNA follows: TGCGCCAGCAGCCGGGACGGGCCCTCTCTCTCTGGAAACACCATATATTTT. The whole variable domain, filled in from reference TRBV5-1 and TRBJ1-3, reads KAGVTQTPRYLIKTRGQQVTLSCSPISGHRSVSWYQQTPGQGLQFLFEYFSETQRNKGNFPGRFSGRQFSNSRSEMNVSTLELGDSALYLCASSRDGPSLSGNTIYFGEGSWLTVV.

The V call is TRBV6-2 or TRBV6-3, the J call TRBJ1-2; maybe TRBD1 (5 bases). This CDR3 is 17 amino acids long. Per the germline V gene, CDR1 is MNHEY and CDR2 is SVGEGT. V lost 0 bases and J lost 3, with 17 bases in between. The CDR3, as DNA: TGTGCCAGCAGTTACTCGAAAGCGGGGGAACGCTACTATGGCTACACCTTC. It encodes CASSYSKAGERYYGYTF.

In its sample, this clonotype was seen many times. The chain combines TRBV27 with TRBJ2-1; 8 positions match TRBD2. The germline V gene encodes CDR1 MNHEY and CDR2 SMNVEV (reference sequence). This CDR3 has 13 residues. The V gene end was trimmed by 6 bases and the J gene end by 4 bases; junction bases not matched to a gene: 2. The CDR3 DNA is TGTGCCAGCAGCGAGCGGGAGTACAATGAGCAGTTCTTC. It specifies CASSEREYNEQFF.

The chain is built from TRBV6-6 and TRBJ1-6; 8 nucleotides agree with TRBD1. Losses at the gene ends were 0 bases for V and 13 bases for J; bases not matched to a gene: 5. The CDR3 extends over 14 amino acids. Germline V gives CDR1 MNHNY, CDR2 SVGAGI (reference sequence). The CDR3 DNA sequence: TGTGCCAGCAGTTACTCGGGACAGGCTTGGCCCCTCCACTTT. This sequence encodes CASSYSGQAWPLHF.

This clonotype was counted a few times. This rearrangement joins TRBV5-1 to TRBJ1-1; D perhaps matches TRBD1 (6 bases). Trimming pared 0 bases from V and 5 bases from J, leaving 14 bases between. The CDR3 has 15 residues. Germline assignment: CDR1 SGHRS and CDR2 YFSETQ. CDR3 nucleotides: TGCGCCAGCAGCTTGGGGGGACACTTTAAAACTGAAGCTTTCTTT. Amino acid sequence: CASSLGGHFKTEAFF.

V and J are TRBV7-9 and TRBJ1-3, with 8 bases identical to TRBD1. Germline V gene lookup returns CDR1 SEHNR and CDR2 FQNEAQ (reference sequence). This CDR3 contains 16 residues. The ends lost 0 bases at V and 6 bases at J; junction bases unmatched: 7. CDR3 region: CASSLAWGTGENTIYF. CDR3 in DNA: TGTGCCAGCAGCTTAGCTTGGGGGACAGGCGAAAACACCATATATTTT.

This clonotype has at least ten counts. The chain joins TRBV20-1 to TRBJ1-1, with D hard to call. Germline values: CDR1 DFQATT, CDR2 SNEGSKA (reference sequence). The CDR3 consists of 13 residues. V lost 5 bases and J lost 1, with 11 bases in between. The CDR3 loop is CSALPQSNTEAFF. The CDR3 nucleotides are TGCAGTGCTCTCCCCCAGTCGAACACTGAAGCTTTCTTT.

Here the CDR3 reads CASSTQTAMNTEAFF. CDR3 bases: TGTGCCAGCAGTACCCAGACAGCGATGAACACTGAAGCTTTCTTT. V and J are TRBV12-3 or TRBV12-4 and TRBJ1-1; weak D call: TRBD1 (5 bases). The CDR3 runs to 15 residues. Trimming removed 5 bases at V and 0 bases at J, with 13 bases between.

The V gene is TRBV28, the J gene TRBJ2-1; 13 bases fit TRBD2. CDR3 size: 24 residues. CDR1 and CDR2 (germline): MDHEN, SYDVKM. V was clipped by 5 bases and J by 4 bases; unmatched bases: 29. Here the CDR3 reads CASSPPEIDSRLAGGPRGYNEQFF. The CDR3 DNA follows: TGTGCCAGCAGTCCCCCAGAGATTGACAGCAGACTAGCGGGAGGCCCACGGGGATACAATGAGCAGTTCTTC. Combining the CDR3 with reference TRBV28 and TRBJ2-1 gives the whole variable domain DVKVTQSSRYLVKRTGEKVFLECVQDMDHENMFWYRQDPGLGLRLIYFSYDVKMKEKGDIPEGYSVSREKKERFSLILESASTNQTSMYLCASSPPEIDSRLAGGPRGYNEQFFGPGTRLTVL.

The chain combines TRBV12-3 or TRBV12-4 with TRBJ2-5; D is ambiguous. There are 10 residues in the CDR3. The ends were cut back, 8 bases at V and 5 bases at J, with 6 bases in the middle. The CDR3 is CASQRETQYF. The CDR3 DNA reads as TGTGCCAGCCAGAGGGAGACCCAGTACTTC.

This clonotype has ten or more counts. V gene TRBV5-4 combines with J gene TRBJ1-1; D remains ambiguous. Germline CDR1 and CDR2: SGHNT and YYREEE (reference sequence). The CDR3 spans 16 residues. The ends were cut back, 0 bases at V and 0 bases at J, with 12 bases in the middle. The CDR3 nucleotides are TGTGCCAGCAGCTTGGAAGGCGGCTTATTGAACACTGAAGCTTTCTTT. Residues: CASSLEGGLLNTEAFF. The whole variable domain, filled in from reference TRBV5-4 and TRBJ1-1, reads ETGVTQSPTHLIKTRGQQVTLRCSSQSGHNTVSWYQQALGQGPQFIFQYYREEENGRGNFPPRFSGLQFPNYSSELNVNALELDDSALYLCASSLEGGLLNTEAFFGQGTRLTVV.